Shown below are 26 T cell receptor beta chains from a single sample sequenced in a study of blood T cell repertoires in COVID-19. This table comes from immunoSEQ multiplex PCR, and its TCRdb copy is limited to in-frame clones, with some not included. The sample records about 110,000 clones, roughly 88% being singletons. Sequences were obtained from peripheral blood. The receptors come from a human donor in a cohort sampled during active COVID-19.

The CDR3 loop reads CASSFSDPGGYTF. The CDR3 DNA is TGTGCCAGCAGCTTCAGTGATCCAGGTGGCTACACCTTC. This chain connects TRBV7-9 to TRBJ1-2; D remains ambiguous. The length of the CDR3 is 13 residues. Germline-derived CDR1 and CDR2 are SEHNR and FQNEAQ (reference sequence). V was trimmed by 3 bases and J by 7 bases, leaving 12 bases between them.

CDR3 nucleotide sequence: TGTGCCAGCAGCCAAGATATGGGGGCGGGGGTAAACAATGAGCAGTTCTTC. This sequence encodes CASSQDMGAGVNNEQFF. The chain is built from TRBV4-2 and TRBJ2-1; D is possibly TRBD2 (7 bases). The germline V gene encodes CDR1 LGHNA and CDR2 YNFKEQ. The CDR3 is made up of 17 amino acids. Trimming removed 0 bases at V and 5 bases at J, with 17 bases between.

The count of this clone is one. The gene calls are TRBV6-5 and TRBJ2-2; 7 bases match TRBD2. Germline CDR1 and CDR2: MNHEY and SVGAGI. Germline trimming cut 5 bases from V and 5 bases from J; bases unmatched to any gene: 5. The CDR3 extends over 14 amino acids. CDR3 sequence reads: CASSRGRATGELFF. The CDR3 nucleotides are TGTGCCAGCAGTCGTGGGAGGGCAACCGGGGAGCTGTTTTTT.

This chain joins TRBV3-1 (or the pseudogene TRBV3-2) and TRBJ2-1; 7 bases map to TRBD2. Germline trimming cut 0 bases from V and 7 bases from J; bases unmatched to any gene: 9. CDR3 length: 16 residues. Per germline, CDR1 LGHDT and CDR2 YNNKEL (reference sequence). For the CDR3, the DNA is TGTGCCAGCAGCCAAGAGGAAGCGGGGCGGCAGAATGAGCAGTTCTTC. It specifies CASSQEEAGRQNEQFF.

This chain joins TRBV6-5 and TRBJ1-5, with D uncertain. Germline values: CDR1 MNHEY, CDR2 SVGAGI. V was shortened by 7 bases and J by 1 base, with 14 bases between the two germline ends. The CDR3 is made up of 15 amino acids. CDR3 sequence: CASTRTRESNQPQHF. CDR3 in DNA: TGTGCCAGCACCCGAACTCGAGAAAGCAATCAGCCCCAGCATTTT.

This clone was detected once. This chain joins TRBV6-2 or TRBV6-3 and TRBJ1-3, with a tentative D call TRBD1 (6 bases). The CDR3 is 18 amino acids. V shed 2 bases and J shed 0 bases, with 17 bases lying between them. Germline V gene data show CDR1 as MNHEY and CDR2 as SVGEGT. CDR3 bases: TGTGCCAGCAGTTACCACCCCGACAGGCCGAGCTCTGGAAACACCATATATTTT. Translation gives CASSYHPDRPSSGNTIYF.

V is TRBV7-6 and J is TRBJ2-5, with a weak D call TRBD2 (6 bases). V was clipped by 4 bases and J by 1 base, with 13 bases between them. Germline V lookup: CDR1 SGHVS, CDR2 FNYEAQ. This CDR3 has 15 residues. CDR3 protein: CASSWGTSSQETQYF. The CDR3 region has the DNA TGTGCCAGCAGCTGGGGTACTAGCAGCCAAGAGACCCAGTACTTC. The complete variable domain, with remaining parts taken from reference TRBV7-6 and TRBJ2-5, reads GAGVSQSPRYKVTKRGQDVALRCDPISGHVSLYWYRQALGQGPEFLTYFNYEAQQDKSGLPNDRFSAERPEGSISTLTIQRTEQRDSAMYRCASSWGTSSQETQYFGPGTRLLVL.

The DNA for the CDR3 is TGTGCCAGCAGTTACTCCCCCCAGGGCACAGATACGCAGTATTTT. Its translation is CASSYSPQGTDTQYF. The chain has TRBV6-5 and TRBJ2-3; D unresolved. Deletions cut 0 bases from V and 1 base from J, with 8 bases between. The CDR3 has 15 residues. Germline CDR1 is MNHEY and CDR2 is SVGAGI.

The DNA for the CDR3 is TGTGCCAGCAGCCAAGATTTTGGGGGGGACTATGGCTACACCTTC. It is translated as CASSQDFGGDYGYTF. The chain is built from TRBV4-2 and TRBJ1-2, with D tentatively TRBD1 (5 bases). The CDR3 is 15 residues long. With 0 bases removed from V and 3 bases from J, the gap between germline ends came to 11 bases. Germline-derived CDR1 and CDR2 are LGHNA and YNFKEQ.

The chain links TRBV7-9 to TRBJ2-7, with D tentatively TRBD2 (6 bases). Germline CDR1 reads SEHNR; CDR2 reads FQNEAQ (reference sequence). V lost 8 bases, J lost 1 base, and 18 bases lay in between. The CDR3 runs 15 residues. The CDR3, as DNA: TGTGCCAGCGGGGGACTTGGGCAGGCTTCCTACGAGCAGTACTTC. Translated: CASGGLGQASYEQYF.

In this sample, this clone turned up once. Distinct nucleotide sequences in the sample also encode this CDR3. This sequence joins TRBV6-5 and TRBJ1-3; tentatively, D is TRBD1 (5 bases). Looked up from germline, CDR1 is MNHEY and CDR2 is SVGAGI. The CDR3 runs to 16 residues. The V and J ends lost 3 bases and 2 bases respectively, with 14 bases between them. CDR3 loop: CASSYGAGPTGNTIYF. As DNA, the CDR3 is TGTGCCAGCAGTTATGGGGCAGGCCCGACTGGAAACACCATATATTTT.

The rearrangement uses TRBV5-1 and TRBJ2-3; 7 bases fit TRBD2. Germline V lookup: CDR1 SGHRS, CDR2 YFSETQ. The CDR3 runs to 15 residues. Trimming removed 0 bases from V and 4 bases from J; junction bases left unmatched: 5. CDR3 residues: CASSLASGIADTQYF. The CDR3 DNA follows: TGCGCCAGCAGCTTGGCCAGCGGGATAGCAGATACGCAGTATTTT.

V gene TRBV7-9 combines with J gene TRBJ1-1; possibly TRBD1 for D (6 bases). V lost 1 base to trimming and J lost 9 bases, with 15 bases between them. This CDR3 contains 14 residues. Germline CDR1 and CDR2: SEHNR and FQNEAQ (reference sequence). The CDR3 DNA sequence: TGTGCCAGCAGCTTAGGGGGTCAGGGGATAAAAGCTTTCTTT. Translating gives CASSLGGQGIKAFF.

This chain connects TRBV5-6 to TRBJ2-5; the match to TRBD2 covers 7 bases. Germline CDR1 SGHDT, CDR2 YYEEEE. V lost 0 bases, J lost 3 bases, and 5 bases stayed unmatched. The length of the CDR3 is 15 residues. Written as DNA, the CDR3 is TGTGCCAGCAGCTTGGTTGCGGGAGCCGAAGAGACCCAGTACTTC. Its protein is CASSLVAGAEETQYF.

This clone was picked up one time. This chain connects TRBV9 to TRBJ2-1; 8 bases map to TRBD2. V gave up 4 bases and J gave up 9 bases; unmatched junction bases: 12. CDR3 length: 15 amino acids. From germline, CDR1 is SGDLS and CDR2 YYNGEE. The CDR3 spells CASSTPGTSMGEQFF. CDR3 DNA sequence: TGTGCCAGCAGCACGCCGGGGACTAGTATGGGTGAGCAGTTCTTC.

V and J are TRBV10-3 and TRBJ2-7; 8 bases line up with TRBD1. Germline V CDR1 and CDR2: ENHRY, SYGVKD. V trimming: 6 bases; J trimming: 3 bases; junction bases outside the gene matches: 4. The CDR3 is 13 residues long. The CDR3: CAIRRDRGYEQYF. CDR3 bases: TGTGCCATCAGACGAGACAGGGGCTACGAGCAGTACTTC.

This chain links TRBV10-3 with TRBJ2-1, with D possibly matching TRBD2 (7 bases). This CDR3 comprises 13 residues. Trimming stripped 5 bases from V and 6 bases from J, with 11 bases between. Per the germline V gene, CDR1 is ENHRY and CDR2 is SYGVKD. The DNA of the CDR3 is TGTGCCATCAGTCCGGGGGGCGGCAATGAGCAGTTCTTC. Translation: CAISPGGGNEQFF.

This chain links TRBV6-2 or TRBV6-3 with TRBJ2-6, with a weak D call TRBD1 (6 bases). V was pared by 0 bases and J by 3 bases, with 21 bases between. The CDR3 length is 20 residues. From germline, CDR1 is MNHEY and CDR2 SVGEGT. CDR3 region: CASSYSFSLAGVDGANVLTF. CDR3 nucleotide sequence: TGTGCCAGCAGTTACTCGTTTTCTCTGGCAGGGGTGGATGGGGCCAACGTCCTGACTTTC.

V and J are TRBV25-1 and TRBJ2-5; 8 bases match TRBD1. This CDR3 is built from 14 residues. V was pared by 7 bases and J by 4 bases, with 8 bases of the junction left unmatched. Per the germline V gene, CDR1 is MGHDK and CDR2 is SYGVNS. In DNA, the CDR3 is TGTGCCAGCATCAAGACAGGGGTCACAGAGACCCAGTACTTC. As protein: CASIKTGVTETQYF.

The CDR3 is CASSELGTSGSIGEQYF. CDR3 coding DNA: TGCGCCAGCAGCGAACTAGGGACTAGCGGGAGTATCGGGGAGCAGTACTTC. The chain uses TRBV5-1 and TRBJ2-7; 14 nucleotides align to TRBD2. This CDR3 spans 17 amino acids. Germline loops: CDR1 SGHRS, CDR2 YFSETQ. V was pared by 4 bases and J by 7 bases, with 13 bases of the junction left unmatched.

This chain joins TRBV6-5 and TRBJ1-2; a weak D match, TRBD1 (5 bases). The length of the CDR3 is 15 residues. The germline gives CDR1 MNHEY, CDR2 SVGAGI. The V gene lost 2 bases and the J gene lost 2 bases, with 12 bases spanning the gap. CDR3 sequence (DNA): TGTGCCAGCAGTTACGCAGGGTTCCAGAACTATGGCTACACCTTC. Amino acids: CASSYAGFQNYGYTF.

The V call is TRBV9, the J call TRBJ2-5, with D possibly matching TRBD2 (5 bases). The ends were cut back, 3 bases at V and 5 bases at J, with 14 bases in the middle. CDR3 length: 14 residues. CDR1 is SGDLS, CDR2 YYNGEE, per germline. CDR3 nucleotides: TGTGCCAGCAGCGGAGGGAGTCCGGGGGAGACCCAGTACTTC. Translation gives CASSGGSPGETQYF. Drawing the rest from reference TRBV9 and TRBJ2-5, the complete variable domain is DSGVTQTPKHLITATGQRVTLRCSPRSGDLSVYWYQQSLDQGLQFLIQYYNGEERAKGNILERFSAQQFPDLHSELNLSSLELGDSALYFCASSGGSPGETQYFGPGTRLLVL.

Only a few counts were recorded for this clone. This rearrangement joins TRBV7-9 to TRBJ2-2; possible D gene TRBD2, 6 bases. CDR3 length equals 12 residues. Germline values: CDR1 SEHNR, CDR2 FQNEAQ (reference sequence). V lost 11 bases to trimming and J lost 1 base, with 8 bases between them. As DNA, the CDR3 is TGTGCCGTCGGGGGGAACACCGGGGAGCTGTTTTTT. It yields the protein CAVGGNTGELFF.

The V call is TRBV24-1, the J call TRBJ2-5, with 10 bases matching TRBD1. Trimming took 5 bases from V and 0 from J; bases not matched to a gene: 5. The germline CDR1 and CDR2 sequences are KGHDR and SFDVKD. CDR3 length: 16 residues. CDR3 residues: CATSVFGQGDQETQYF. CDR3 nucleotides: TGTGCCACCAGTGTCTTTGGACAGGGGGACCAAGAGACCCAGTACTTC.

In its sample, this clone was seen a few times. The V call is TRBV5-6, the J call TRBJ1-1; 8 positions match TRBD1. This CDR3 has 19 residues. V lost 3 bases to trimming and J lost 0 bases; unmatched junction nucleotides: 16. The V gene's germline CDR1 is SGHDT and CDR2 YYEEEE. CDR3: CASSSEGYWTGSMNTEAFF. The CDR3 nucleotides are TGTGCCAGCAGCTCGGAAGGGTATTGGACAGGGTCCATGAACACTGAAGCTTTCTTT.

V is TRBV3-1 (or the pseudogene TRBV3-2) and J is TRBJ1-2; no clear D gene. This CDR3 is built from 13 residues. Germline CDR1 is LGHDT and CDR2 is YNNKEL (reference sequence). Trimming removed 2 bases from V and 7 bases from J, with 11 bases in between. Here the CDR3 reads CASSQNEGFGYTF. The CDR3 DNA is TGTGCCAGCAGCCAAAACGAGGGTTTTGGCTACACCTTC.